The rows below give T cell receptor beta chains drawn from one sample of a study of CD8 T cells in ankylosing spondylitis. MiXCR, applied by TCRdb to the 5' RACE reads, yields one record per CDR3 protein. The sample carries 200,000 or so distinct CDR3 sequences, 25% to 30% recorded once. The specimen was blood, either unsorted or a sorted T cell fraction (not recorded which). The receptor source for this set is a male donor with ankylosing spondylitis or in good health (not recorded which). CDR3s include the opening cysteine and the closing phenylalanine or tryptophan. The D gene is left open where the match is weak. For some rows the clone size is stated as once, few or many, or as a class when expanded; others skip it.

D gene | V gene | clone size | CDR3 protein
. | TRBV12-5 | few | CASGNSQGYEQYF
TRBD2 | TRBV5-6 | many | CASSDTAFGGSPREQYF
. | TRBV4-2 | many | CASSLQGQREKLFF
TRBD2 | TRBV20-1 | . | CSARSITSGTDTQYF
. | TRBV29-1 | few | CSVEGQLNTEAFF
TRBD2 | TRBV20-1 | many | CSARGTSVMYEQYF
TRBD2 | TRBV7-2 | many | CASSLVREGTQYF
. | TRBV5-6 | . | CASSFNVETQYF
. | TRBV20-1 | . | CSASPAHRTEAFF
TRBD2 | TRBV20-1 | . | CSARLAGGPREQFF
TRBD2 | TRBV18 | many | CASSPLGTSISPYNEQFF
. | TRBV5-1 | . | CASSYSSRSYNEQFF
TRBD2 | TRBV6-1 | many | CASRLREGRIGELFF
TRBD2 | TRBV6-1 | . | CASMQNPGLAGNNEQFF